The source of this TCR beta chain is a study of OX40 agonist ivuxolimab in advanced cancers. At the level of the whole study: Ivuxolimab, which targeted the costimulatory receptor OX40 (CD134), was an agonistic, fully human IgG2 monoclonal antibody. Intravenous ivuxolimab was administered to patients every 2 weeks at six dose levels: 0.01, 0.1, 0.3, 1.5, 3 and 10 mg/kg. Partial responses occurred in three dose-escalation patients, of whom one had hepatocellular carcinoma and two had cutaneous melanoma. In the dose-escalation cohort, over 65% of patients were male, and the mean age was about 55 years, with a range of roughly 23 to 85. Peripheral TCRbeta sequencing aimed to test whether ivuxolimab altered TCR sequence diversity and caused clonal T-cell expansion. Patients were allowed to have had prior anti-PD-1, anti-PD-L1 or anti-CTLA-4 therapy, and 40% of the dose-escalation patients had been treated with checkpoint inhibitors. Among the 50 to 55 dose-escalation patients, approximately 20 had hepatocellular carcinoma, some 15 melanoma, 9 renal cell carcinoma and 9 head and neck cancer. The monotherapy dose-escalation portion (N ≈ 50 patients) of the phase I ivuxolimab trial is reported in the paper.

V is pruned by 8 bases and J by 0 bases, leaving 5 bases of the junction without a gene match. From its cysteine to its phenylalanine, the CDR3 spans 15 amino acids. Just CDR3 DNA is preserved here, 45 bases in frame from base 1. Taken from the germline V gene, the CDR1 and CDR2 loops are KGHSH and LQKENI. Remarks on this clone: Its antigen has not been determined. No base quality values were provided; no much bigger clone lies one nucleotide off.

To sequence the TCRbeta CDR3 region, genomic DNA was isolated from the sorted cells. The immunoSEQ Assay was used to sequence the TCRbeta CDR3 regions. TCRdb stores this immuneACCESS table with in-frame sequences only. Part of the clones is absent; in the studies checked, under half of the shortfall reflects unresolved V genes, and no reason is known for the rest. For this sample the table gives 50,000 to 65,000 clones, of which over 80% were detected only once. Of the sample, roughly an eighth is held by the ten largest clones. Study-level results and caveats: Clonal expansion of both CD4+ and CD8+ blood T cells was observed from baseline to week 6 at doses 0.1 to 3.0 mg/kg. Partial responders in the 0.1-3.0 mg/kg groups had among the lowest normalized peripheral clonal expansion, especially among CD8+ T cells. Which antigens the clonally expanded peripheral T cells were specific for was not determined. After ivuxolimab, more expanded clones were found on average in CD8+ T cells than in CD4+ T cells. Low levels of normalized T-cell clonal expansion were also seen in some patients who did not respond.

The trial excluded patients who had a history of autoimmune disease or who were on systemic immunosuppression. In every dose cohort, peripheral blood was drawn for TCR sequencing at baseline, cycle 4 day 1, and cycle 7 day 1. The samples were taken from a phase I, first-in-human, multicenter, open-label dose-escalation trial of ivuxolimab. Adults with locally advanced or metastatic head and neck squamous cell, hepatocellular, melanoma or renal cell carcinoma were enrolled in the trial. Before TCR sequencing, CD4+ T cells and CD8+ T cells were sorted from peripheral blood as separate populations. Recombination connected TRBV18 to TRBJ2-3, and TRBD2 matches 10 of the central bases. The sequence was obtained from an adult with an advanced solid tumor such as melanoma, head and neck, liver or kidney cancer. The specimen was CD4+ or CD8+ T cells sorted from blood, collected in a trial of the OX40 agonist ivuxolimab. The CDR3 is CASILAGASTDTQYF. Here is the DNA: TGTGCCAGCATTCTAGCGGGGGCTAGCACAGATACGCAGTATTTT.